The next 5 T cell receptor beta chains were all read from a single sample in a study of OX40 agonist ivuxolimab in advanced cancers. Clones were sequenced by immunoSEQ multiplex PCR, and TCRdb holds only the in-frame ones, with some missing. The sample carries more than 50,000 clones, about 85% recorded once. The material was CD4+ or CD8+ T cells sorted from blood, obtained in a trial of the OX40 agonist ivuxolimab. The receptors stem from an adult with an advanced solid tumor such as melanoma, head and neck, liver or kidney cancer.

The chain recombines TRBV10-2 with TRBJ1-1, with 8 bases fitting TRBD1. Per the germline V gene, CDR1 is WSHSY and CDR2 is SAAADI. The trim removed 2 bases at V and 1 base at J, leaving 6 bases unmatched. CDR3 length: 16 amino acids. The CDR3 loop is CASSERGQGANTEAFF. CDR3 nucleotide sequence: TGCGCCAGCAGTGAGAGAGGGCAGGGGGCGAACACTGAAGCTTTCTTT.

This chain links TRBV10-2 with TRBJ1-2; D perhaps matches TRBD1 (6 bases). The CDR3 consists of 15 residues. Germline CDR1 is WSHSY and CDR2 is SAAADI. The V and J ends lost 4 bases and 6 bases respectively, with 18 bases between them. In DNA form, the CDR3 reads TGCGCCAGCAGTGCTGGGACATTTCCCCTCCATGGCTACACCTTC. Translating it yields CASSAGTFPLHGYTF.

The J gene is TRBJ1-3, the V gene TRBV28; 7 positions agree with TRBD1. This CDR3 region has 15 residues. V was clipped by 6 bases and J by 1 base; unmatched bases: 6. Germline values: CDR1 MDHEN, CDR2 SYDVKM. CDR3 bases: TGTGCCAGCAGACGACAGGGTAATTCTGGAAACACCATATATTTT. Its protein is CASRRQGNSGNTIYF.

The gene calls are TRBV28 and TRBJ2-3, with TRBD2 identical over 12 bases. The germline gives CDR1 MDHEN, CDR2 SYDVKM. V gave up 7 bases and J gave up 5 bases; unmatched junction bases: 1. This CDR3 region has 13 residues. DNA of the CDR3: TGTGCCAGCACGACTAGCGGGAGAGATACGCAGTATTTT. Protein product: CASTTSGRDTQYF. Looking up the rest from reference TRBV28 and TRBJ2-3 gives the full variable domain: DVKVTQSSRYLVKRTGEKVFLECVQDMDHENMFWYRQDPGLGLRLIYFSYDVKMKEKGDIPEGYSVSREKKERFSLILESASTNQTSMYLCASTTSGRDTQYFGPGTRLTVL.

The gene calls are TRBV7-3 and TRBJ2-2; 9 nucleotides match TRBD2. The V and J ends lost 5 bases and 2 bases, in that order; junction bases with no gene match: 6. The germline V gene encodes CDR1 SGHTA and CDR2 FQGTGA. The CDR3 covers 16 residues. The CDR3 DNA is TGTGCCAGCAGCGCCTCTAGCGGGGTTAACACCGGGGAGCTGTTTTTT. It encodes CASSASSGVNTGELFF.